A selection of T cell receptor beta chains follows, all from one sample in a study of radiotherapy plus CTLA-4 blockade in lung cancer. The data were produced by immunoSEQ multiplex PCR, yet TCRdb's version contains in-frame clones alone and is incomplete. The sample shows over 85,000 clones, about 90% of them seen only once. The source was peripheral blood, collected from a patient treated with radiotherapy plus ipilimumab. Source of these receptors: a human donor with non-small cell lung cancer that progressed on radiotherapy plus ipilimumab. CDR3s include the opening cysteine and the closing phenylalanine or tryptophan. D genes are given only for firm matches. Expanded clones get a size class; other rows say once, few or many, or leave the size out.

TRBJ2-3,TRBV4-2,NA,NA,TGTGCCAGCAGAACGACCGACCATGTAGATACGCAGTATTTT,CASRTTDHVDTQYF
TRBJ1-2,TRBV23-1,NA,NA,TGCGCCAGCAGTCAATCTTGGGGGGCAGGTGGCTACACCTTC,CASSQSWGAGGYTF
TRBJ1-4,TRBV19,TRBD1,NA,TGTGCCAGTAGTCGGGACAGGGGAAGGTACGGTGAAAAACTGTTTTTT,CASSRDRGRYGEKLFF
TRBJ1-3,TRBV5-1,NA,once,TGCGCCAGCAGCTTGGATTTCTTTCAGGGAAACACCATATATTTT,CASSLDFFQGNTIYF
TRBJ2-7,TRBV5-1,TRBD1,NA,TGCGCCAGCAGCTTCACCGGGACAGGGAGCTCCTACGAGCAGTACTTC,CASSFTGTGSSYEQYF
TRBJ2-7,TRBV6-4,TRBD1,NA,TGTGCCATACAACCGGGACAGGGGGTCTTTTACGAGCAGTACTTC,CAIQPGQGVFYEQYF
TRBJ2-4,TRBV7-2,NA,once,TGTGCCAGCAGCCCTGGAGGGACCCTAGCCAAAAACATTCAGTACTTC,CASSPGGTLAKNIQYF
TRBJ2-5,TRBV11-2,NA,NA,TGTGCCAGCAGCCAGGGGCTAGCTGCTCAAGAGACCCAGTACTTC,CASSQGLAAQETQYF
TRBJ2-7,TRBV7-9,NA,NA,TGTGCCAGCAGCCCAAAAACCTACGAGCAGTACTTC,CASSPKTYEQYF
TRBJ2-2,TRBV4-2,NA,NA,TGTGCCAGCAGCCAAGACCCCGGGGGCATAGGGCGGAACACCGGGGAGCTGTTTTTT,CASSQDPGGIGRNTGELFF
TRBJ1-2,TRBV20-1,TRBD1,NA,TGCAGTGCCCTGGACAGGGAAGGCTACACCTTC,CSALDREGYTF
TRBJ2-7,TRBV10-2,NA,few,TGCGCCAGCAGCCTGAGTCGGTCGGGCGAGCAGTACTTC,CASSLSRSGEQYF
TRBJ2-7,TRBV6-1,NA,NA,TGTGCCAGCAGTCATGGGGCAGTCTACGAGCAGTACTTC,CASSHGAVYEQYF
TRBJ2-7,TRBV5-1,NA,NA,TGCGCCAGCAGCTTAGGCGGACTACTCGATCAGTACTTC,CASSLGGLLDQYF
TRBJ2-5,TRBV2,NA,once,TGTGCCAGCAAAGCAAAAGAGACCCAGTACTTC,CASKAKETQYF
TRBJ1-2,TRBV29-1,TRBD1,NA,TGCAGCACCCAGGCCTTGACAGGGAACGGCTACACCTTC,CSTQALTGNGYTF